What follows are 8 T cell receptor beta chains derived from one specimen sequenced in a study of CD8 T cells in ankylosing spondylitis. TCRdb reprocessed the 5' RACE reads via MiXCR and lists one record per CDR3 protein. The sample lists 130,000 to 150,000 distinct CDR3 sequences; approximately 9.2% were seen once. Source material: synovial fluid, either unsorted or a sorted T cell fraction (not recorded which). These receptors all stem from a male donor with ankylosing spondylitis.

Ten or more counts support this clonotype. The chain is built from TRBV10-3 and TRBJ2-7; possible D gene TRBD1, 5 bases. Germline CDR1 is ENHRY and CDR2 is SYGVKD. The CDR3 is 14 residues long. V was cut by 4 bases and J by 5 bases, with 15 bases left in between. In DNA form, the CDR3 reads TGTGCCATCAGTGGCCAGGGAACCGGGCACGAGCAGTACTTC. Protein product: CAISGQGTGHEQYF.

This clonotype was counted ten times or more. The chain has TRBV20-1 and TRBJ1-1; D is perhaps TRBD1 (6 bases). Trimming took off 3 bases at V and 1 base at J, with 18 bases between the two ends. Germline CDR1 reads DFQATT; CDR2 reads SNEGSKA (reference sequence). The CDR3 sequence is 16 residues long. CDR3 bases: TGCAGTGCTAGGGCCTCACTCCGGGACACGAACACTGAAGCTTTCTTT. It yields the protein CSARASLRDTNTEAFF.

The chain's CDR3 is CASSLATGTTSGTQYF. The DNA of the CDR3 is TGTGCCAGCAGCTTAGCAACAGGGACTACCTCCGGGACCCAGTACTTC. The gene calls are TRBV7-2 and TRBJ2-5; D possibly corresponds to TRBD2 (7 bases). Germline assignment: CDR1 SGHTA and CDR2 FQGNSA. V was cut by 0 bases and J by 7 bases, with 18 bases left in between. The CDR3 runs 16 residues.

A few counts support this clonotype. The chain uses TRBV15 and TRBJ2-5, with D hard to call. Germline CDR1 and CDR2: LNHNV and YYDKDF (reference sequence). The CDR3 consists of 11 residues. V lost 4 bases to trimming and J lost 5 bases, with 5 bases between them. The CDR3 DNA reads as TGTGCCACCAGCAATCAGGAGACCCAGTACTTC. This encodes CATSNQETQYF.

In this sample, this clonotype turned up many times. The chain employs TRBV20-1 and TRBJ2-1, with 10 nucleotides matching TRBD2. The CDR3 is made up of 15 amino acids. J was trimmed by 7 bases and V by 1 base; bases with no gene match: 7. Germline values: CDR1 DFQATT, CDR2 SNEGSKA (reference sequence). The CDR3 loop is CSARVALAGRNEQFF. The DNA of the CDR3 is TGCAGTGCTAGAGTGGCACTAGCGGGACGAAATGAGCAGTTCTTC.

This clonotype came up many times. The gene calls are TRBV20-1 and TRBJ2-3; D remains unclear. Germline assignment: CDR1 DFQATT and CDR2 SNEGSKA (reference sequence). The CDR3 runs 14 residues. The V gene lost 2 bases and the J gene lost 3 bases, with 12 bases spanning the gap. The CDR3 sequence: CSARPQIGTDTQYF. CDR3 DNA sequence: TGCAGTGCTAGACCTCAGATTGGGACAGATACGCAGTATTTT.

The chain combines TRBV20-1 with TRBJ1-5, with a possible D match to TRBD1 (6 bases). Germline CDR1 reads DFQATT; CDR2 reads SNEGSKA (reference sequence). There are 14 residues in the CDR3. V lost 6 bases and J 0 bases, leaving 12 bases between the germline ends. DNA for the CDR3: TGCAGTGCGCAGGGGCCCTATAGCAATCAGCCCCAGCATTTT. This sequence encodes CSAQGPYSNQPQHF.

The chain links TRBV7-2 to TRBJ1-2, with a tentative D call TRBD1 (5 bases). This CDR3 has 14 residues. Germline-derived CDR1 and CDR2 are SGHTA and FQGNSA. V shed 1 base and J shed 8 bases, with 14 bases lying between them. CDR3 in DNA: TGTGCCAGCAGCTTAGAAACGGGGCGTGGGGGCTACACCTTC. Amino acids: CASSLETGRGGYTF.